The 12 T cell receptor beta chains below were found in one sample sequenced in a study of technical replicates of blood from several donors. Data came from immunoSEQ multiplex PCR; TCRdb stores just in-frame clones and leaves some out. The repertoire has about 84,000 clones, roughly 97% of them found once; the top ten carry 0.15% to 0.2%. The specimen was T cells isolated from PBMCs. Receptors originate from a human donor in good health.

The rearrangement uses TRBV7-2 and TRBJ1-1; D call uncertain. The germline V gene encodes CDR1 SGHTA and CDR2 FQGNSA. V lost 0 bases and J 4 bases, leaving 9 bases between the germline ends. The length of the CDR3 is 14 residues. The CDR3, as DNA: TGTGCCAGCAGCTTAGCGCGGAGGGTCACTGAAGCTTTCTTT. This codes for CASSLARRVTEAFF.

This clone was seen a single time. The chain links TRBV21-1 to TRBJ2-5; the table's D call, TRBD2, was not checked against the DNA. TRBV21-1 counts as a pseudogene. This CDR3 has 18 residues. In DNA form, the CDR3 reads TGTCCACCGAGAAAGCAAATTTGCAGCGGGGGGACGCAAGAGACCCAGTACTTC. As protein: CPPRKQICSGGTQETQYF.

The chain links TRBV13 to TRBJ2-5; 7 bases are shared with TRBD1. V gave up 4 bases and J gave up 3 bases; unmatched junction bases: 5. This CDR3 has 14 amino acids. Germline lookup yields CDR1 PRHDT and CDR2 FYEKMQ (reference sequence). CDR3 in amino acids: CASSSDRDEETQYF. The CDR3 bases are TGTGCCAGCAGCTCCGACAGGGATGAAGAGACCCAGTACTTC.

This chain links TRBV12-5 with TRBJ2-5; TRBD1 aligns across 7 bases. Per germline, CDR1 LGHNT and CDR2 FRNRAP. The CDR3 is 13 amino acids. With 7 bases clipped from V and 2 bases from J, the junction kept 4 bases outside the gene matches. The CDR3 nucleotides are TGTGCTAGTGCCGAACAGGGGCAAGAGACCCAGTACTTC. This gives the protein CASAEQGQETQYF.

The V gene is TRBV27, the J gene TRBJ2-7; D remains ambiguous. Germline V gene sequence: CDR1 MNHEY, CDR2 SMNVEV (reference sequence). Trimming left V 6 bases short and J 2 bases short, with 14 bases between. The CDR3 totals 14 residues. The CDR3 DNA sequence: TGTGCCAGCAGCCCAACAGAACAAGCCTACGAGCAGTACTTC. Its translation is CASSPTEQAYEQYF.

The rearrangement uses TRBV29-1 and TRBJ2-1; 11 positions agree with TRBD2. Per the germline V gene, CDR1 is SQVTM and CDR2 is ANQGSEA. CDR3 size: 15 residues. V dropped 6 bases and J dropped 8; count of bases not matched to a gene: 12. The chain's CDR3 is CSVELAGGPKYEQFF. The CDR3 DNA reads TGCAGCGTCGAATTAGCGGGAGGGCCTAAGTATGAGCAGTTCTTC.

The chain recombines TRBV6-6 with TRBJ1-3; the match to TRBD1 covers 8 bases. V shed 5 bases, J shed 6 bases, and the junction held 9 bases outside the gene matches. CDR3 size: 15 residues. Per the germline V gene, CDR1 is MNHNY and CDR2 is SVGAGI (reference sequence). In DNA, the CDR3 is TGTGCCAGCAGTGTAACTGGGACAGGCGTAAACACCATATATTTT. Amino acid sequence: CASSVTGTGVNTIYF.

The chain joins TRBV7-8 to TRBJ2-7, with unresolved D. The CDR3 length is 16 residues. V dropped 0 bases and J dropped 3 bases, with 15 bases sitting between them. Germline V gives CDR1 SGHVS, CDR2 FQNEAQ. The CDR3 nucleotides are TGTGCCAGCAGCTTAGCGGTGGAGTACGCCAACTACGAGCAGTACTTC. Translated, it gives CASSLAVEYANYEQYF.

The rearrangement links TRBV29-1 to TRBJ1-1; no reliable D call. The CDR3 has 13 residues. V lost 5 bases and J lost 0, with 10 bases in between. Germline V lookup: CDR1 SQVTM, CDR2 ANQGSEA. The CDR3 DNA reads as TGCAGCGTTCCGGGTTCCATGAACACTGAAGCTTTCTTT. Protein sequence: CSVPGSMNTEAFF.

The CDR3 region has the DNA TGTGCCAGCTCACCTGAAGTGCCGACTTCTGGGGCCAACGTCCTGACTTTC. This codes for CASSPEVPTSGANVLTF. The chain recombines TRBV18 with TRBJ2-6, with no clear D. V lost 3 bases and J 1 base, leaving 13 bases between the germline ends. CDR3 length: 17 residues. CDR1 and CDR2 (germline): KGHSH, LQKENI.

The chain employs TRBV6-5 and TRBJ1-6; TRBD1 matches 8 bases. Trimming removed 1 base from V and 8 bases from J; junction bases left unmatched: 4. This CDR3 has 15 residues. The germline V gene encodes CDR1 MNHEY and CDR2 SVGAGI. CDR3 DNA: TGTGCCAGCAGTTACTGGACAGGGAAAGATTCACCCCTCCACTTT. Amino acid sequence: CASSYWTGKDSPLHF.

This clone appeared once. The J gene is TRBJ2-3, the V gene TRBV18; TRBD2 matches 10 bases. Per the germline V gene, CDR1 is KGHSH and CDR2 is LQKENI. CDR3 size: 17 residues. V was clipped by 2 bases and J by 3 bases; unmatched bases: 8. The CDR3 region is CASSPGTGTSVTDTQYF. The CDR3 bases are TGTGCCAGCTCACCAGGGACCGGGACTAGCGTGACAGATACGCAGTATTTT.